Sequencing of this T cell receptor (beta chain) was carried out in a study of blood T cell repertoires in COVID-19. The authors' processing: Estimation of nucleated cell counts relied on the amplification of reference gene primers. Some clones are missing from TCRdb's copy, which holds only in-frame ones; the method was immunoSEQ multiplex PCR. V and J calls plus clone size are reproduced from that table; the DNA served to infer D and trimming. The repertoire holds roughly 80,000 clones, with over 80% as singletons. Trimming took off 1 base at V and 8 bases at J, with 12 bases between the two ends. Looked up from germline, CDR1 is SGHRS and CDR2 is YFSETQ. The CDR3 extends over 13 amino acids.

Sequencing was performed on peripheral blood. V gene TRBV5-1 combines with J gene TRBJ1-2, with D perhaps TRBD1 (5 bases). This TCR was sampled from a man aged 50 to 60 with active COVID-19. CDR3 loop: CASSLRWGGGYTF. The DNA of the CDR3 is TGCGCCAGCAGCTTGAGGTGGGGCGGCGGCTACACCTTC.